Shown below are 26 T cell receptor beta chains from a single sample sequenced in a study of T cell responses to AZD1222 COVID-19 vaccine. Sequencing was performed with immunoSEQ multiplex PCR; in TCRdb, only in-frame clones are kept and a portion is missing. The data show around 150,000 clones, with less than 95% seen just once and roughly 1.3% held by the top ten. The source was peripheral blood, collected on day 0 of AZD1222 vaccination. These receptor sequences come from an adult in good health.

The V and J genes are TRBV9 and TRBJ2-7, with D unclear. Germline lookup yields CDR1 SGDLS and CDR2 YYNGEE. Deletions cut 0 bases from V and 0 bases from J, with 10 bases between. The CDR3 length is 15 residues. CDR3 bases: TGTGCCAGCAGCGTAGGCCCGGGCCCCTCCTACGAGCAGTACTTC. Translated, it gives CASSVGPGPSYEQYF.

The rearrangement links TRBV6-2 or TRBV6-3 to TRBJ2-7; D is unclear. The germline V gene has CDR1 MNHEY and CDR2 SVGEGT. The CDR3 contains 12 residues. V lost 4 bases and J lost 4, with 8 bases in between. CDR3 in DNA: TGTGCCAGCAGTTGGGCTGGGTACGAGCAGTACTTC. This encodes CASSWAGYEQYF.

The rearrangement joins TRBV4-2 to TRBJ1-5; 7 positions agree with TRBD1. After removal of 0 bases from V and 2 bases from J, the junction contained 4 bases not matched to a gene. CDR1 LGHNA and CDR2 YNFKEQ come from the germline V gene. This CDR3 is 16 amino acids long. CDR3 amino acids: CASSQEGGGGNQPQHF. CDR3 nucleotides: TGTGCCAGCAGCCAAGAAGGAGGGGGCGGCAATCAGCCCCAGCATTTT.

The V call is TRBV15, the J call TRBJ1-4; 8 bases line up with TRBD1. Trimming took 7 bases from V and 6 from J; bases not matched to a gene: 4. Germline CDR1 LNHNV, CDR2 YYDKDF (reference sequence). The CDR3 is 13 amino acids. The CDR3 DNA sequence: TGTGCCACCACCAGGGGGCTGGATGAAAAACTGTTTTTT. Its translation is CATTRGLDEKLFF.

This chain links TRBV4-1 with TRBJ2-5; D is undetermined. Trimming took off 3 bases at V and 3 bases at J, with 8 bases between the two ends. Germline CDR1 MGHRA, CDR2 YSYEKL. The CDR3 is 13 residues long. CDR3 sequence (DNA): TGCGCCAGCAGCCATGTTGTAAAAGAGACCCAGTACTTC. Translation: CASSHVVKETQYF.

For the CDR3, the DNA is TGCGCCAGCAGCGCCGGACAGGGGAGCTCCTACGAGCAGTACTTC. Translated, it gives CASSAGQGSSYEQYF. The gene calls are TRBV5-1 and TRBJ2-7; TRBD1 matches 9 bases. The CDR3 length is 15 residues. V gave up 4 bases and J gave up 0 bases; unmatched junction bases: 5. The germline CDR1 and CDR2 sequences are SGHRS and YFSETQ. Filled out from reference TRBV5-1 and TRBJ2-7, the complete variable domain reads KAGVTQTPRYLIKTRGQQVTLSCSPISGHRSVSWYQQTPGQGLQFLFEYFSETQRNKGNFPGRFSGRQFSNSRSEMNVSTLELGDSALYLCASSAGQGSSYEQYFGPGTRLTVT.

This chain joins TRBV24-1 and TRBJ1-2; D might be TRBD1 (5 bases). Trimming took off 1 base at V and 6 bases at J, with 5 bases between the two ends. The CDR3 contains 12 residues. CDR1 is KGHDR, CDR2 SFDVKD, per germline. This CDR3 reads CATSDFRDGYTF. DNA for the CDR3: TGTGCCACCAGTGATTTCAGGGATGGCTACACCTTC.

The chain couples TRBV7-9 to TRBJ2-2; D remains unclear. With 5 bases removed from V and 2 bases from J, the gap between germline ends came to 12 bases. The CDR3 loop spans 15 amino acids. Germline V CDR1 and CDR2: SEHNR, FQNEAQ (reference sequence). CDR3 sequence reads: CASSGLQRNTGELFF. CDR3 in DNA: TGTGCCAGCAGCGGTCTACAGCGTAACACCGGGGAGCTGTTTTTT.

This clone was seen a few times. Here the CDR3 reads CSVGTGGGNYGYTF. The CDR3 nucleotides are TGCAGCGTGGGCACAGGGGGGGGTAACTATGGCTACACCTTC. V and J are TRBV29-1 and TRBJ1-2, with 8 bases fitting TRBD1. This CDR3 is built from 14 residues. J lost 1 base, V lost 6 bases, and 7 bases had no gene match. The germline gives CDR1 SQVTM, CDR2 ANQGSEA.

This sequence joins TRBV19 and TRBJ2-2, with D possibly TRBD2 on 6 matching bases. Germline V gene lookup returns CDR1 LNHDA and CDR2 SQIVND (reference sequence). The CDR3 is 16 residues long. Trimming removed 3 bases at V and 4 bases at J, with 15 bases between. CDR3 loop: CASSISLGTGTGELFF. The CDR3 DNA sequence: TGTGCCAGTAGTATCTCGTTGGGGACTGGCACCGGGGAGCTGTTTTTT.

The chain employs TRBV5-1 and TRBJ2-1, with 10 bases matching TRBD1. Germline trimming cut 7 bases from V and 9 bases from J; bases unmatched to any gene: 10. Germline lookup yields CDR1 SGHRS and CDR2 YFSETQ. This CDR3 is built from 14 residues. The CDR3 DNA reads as TGCGCCAGCTCGCGGGGGGACAGGGGAGGTGAGCAGTTCTTC. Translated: CASSRGDRGGEQFF.

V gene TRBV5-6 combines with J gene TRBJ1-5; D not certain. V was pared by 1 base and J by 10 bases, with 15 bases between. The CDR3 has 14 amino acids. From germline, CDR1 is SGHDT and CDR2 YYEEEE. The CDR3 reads CASSLRLGPGPQHF. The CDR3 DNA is TGTGCCAGCAGCTTGCGGTTAGGGCCGGGACCCCAGCATTTT. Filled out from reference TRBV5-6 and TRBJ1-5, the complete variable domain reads DAGVTQSPTHLIKTRGQQVTLRCSPKSGHDTVSWYQQALGQGPQFIFQYYEEEERQRGNFPDRFSGHQFPNYSSELNVNALLLGDSALYLCASSLRLGPGPQHFGDGTRLSIL.

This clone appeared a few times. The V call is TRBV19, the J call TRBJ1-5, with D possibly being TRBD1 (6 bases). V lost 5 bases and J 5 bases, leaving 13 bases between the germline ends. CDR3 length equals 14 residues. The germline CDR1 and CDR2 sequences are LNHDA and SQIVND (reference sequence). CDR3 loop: CASSGGREHQPQHF. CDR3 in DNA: TGTGCCAGTAGTGGGGGCAGGGAGCATCAGCCCCAGCATTTT.

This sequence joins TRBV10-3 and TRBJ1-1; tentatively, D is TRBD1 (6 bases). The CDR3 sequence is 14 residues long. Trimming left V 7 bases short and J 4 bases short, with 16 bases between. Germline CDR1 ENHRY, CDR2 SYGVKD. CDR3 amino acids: CAINPTGYGTEAFF. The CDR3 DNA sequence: TGTGCCATCAACCCTACAGGGTACGGCACTGAAGCTTTCTTT.

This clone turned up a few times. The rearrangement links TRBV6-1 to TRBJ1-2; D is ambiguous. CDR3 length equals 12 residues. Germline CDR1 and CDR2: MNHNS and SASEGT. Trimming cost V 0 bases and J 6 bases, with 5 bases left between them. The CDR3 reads CASSEAGHGYTF. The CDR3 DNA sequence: TGTGCCAGCAGTGAAGCCGGACATGGCTACACCTTC.

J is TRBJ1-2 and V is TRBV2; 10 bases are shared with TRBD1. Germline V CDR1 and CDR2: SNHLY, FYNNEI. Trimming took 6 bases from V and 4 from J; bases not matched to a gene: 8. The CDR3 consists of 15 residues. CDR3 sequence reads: CASRVDRGLVYGYTF. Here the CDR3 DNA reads TGTGCCAGCAGGGTTGACAGGGGGCTTGTCTATGGCTACACCTTC.

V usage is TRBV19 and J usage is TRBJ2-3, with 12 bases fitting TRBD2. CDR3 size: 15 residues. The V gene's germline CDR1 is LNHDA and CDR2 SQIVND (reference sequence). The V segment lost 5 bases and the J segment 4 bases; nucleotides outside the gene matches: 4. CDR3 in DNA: TGTGCCAGTAGTCGGCTAGCGGGAGGGCCAGATACGCAGTATTTT. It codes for CASSRLAGGPDTQYF.

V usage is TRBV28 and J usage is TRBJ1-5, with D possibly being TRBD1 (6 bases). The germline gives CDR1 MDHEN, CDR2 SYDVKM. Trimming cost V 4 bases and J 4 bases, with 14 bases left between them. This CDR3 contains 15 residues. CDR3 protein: CASSYLAGANQPQHF. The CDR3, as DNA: TGTGCCAGCAGTTATTTGGCAGGGGCAAATCAGCCCCAGCATTTT.

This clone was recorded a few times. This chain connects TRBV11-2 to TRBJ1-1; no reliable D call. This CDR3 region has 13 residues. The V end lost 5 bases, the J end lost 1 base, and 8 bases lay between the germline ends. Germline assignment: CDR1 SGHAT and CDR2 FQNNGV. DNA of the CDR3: TGTGCCAGCAGCCCACAGCCGAACACTGAAGCTTTCTTT. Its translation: CASSPQPNTEAFF.

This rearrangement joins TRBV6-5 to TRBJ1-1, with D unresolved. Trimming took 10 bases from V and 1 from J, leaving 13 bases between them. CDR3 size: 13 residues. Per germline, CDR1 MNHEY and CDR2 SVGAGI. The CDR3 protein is CATSHRENTEAFF. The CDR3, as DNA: TGTGCCACTAGCCACAGAGAGAACACTGAAGCTTTCTTT.

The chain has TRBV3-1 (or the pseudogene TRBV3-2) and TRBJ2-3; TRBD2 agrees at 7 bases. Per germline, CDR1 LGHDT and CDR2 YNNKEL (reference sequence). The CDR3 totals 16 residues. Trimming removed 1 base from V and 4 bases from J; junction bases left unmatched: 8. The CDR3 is CASSQATSTRADTQYF. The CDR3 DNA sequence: TGTGCCAGCAGCCAAGCGACTAGCACAAGGGCAGATACGCAGTATTTT.

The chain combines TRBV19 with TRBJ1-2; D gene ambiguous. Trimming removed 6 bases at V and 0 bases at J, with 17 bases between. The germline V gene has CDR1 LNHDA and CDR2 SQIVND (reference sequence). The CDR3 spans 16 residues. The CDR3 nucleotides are TGTGCCAGTAGCATTGCTTCGGGCAGCCCTAACTATGGCTACACCTTC. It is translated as CASSIASGSPNYGYTF.

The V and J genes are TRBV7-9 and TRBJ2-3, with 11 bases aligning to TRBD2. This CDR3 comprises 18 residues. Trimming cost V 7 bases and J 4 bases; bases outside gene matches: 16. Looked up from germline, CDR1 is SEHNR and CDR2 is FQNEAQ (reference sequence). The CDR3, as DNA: TGTGCCAGCATCCCCGTCGTCCTAGCGGGAGGTGGCGCAGATACGCAGTATTTT. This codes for CASIPVVLAGGGADTQYF. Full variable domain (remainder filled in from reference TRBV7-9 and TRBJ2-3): DTGVSQNPRHKITKRGQNVTFRCDPISEHNRLYWYRQTLGQGPEFLTYFQNEAQLEKSRLLSDRFSAERPKGSFSTLEIQRTEQGDSAMYLCASIPVVLAGGGADTQYFGPGTRLTVL.

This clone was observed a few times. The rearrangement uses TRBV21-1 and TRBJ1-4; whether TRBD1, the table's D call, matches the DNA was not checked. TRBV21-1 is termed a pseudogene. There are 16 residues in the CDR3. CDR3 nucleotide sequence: TGTGCCAGCAGCAAAATGGGGGACAGGGATAATGAAAAACTGTTTTTT. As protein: CASSKMGDRDNEKLFF.

The CDR3 sequence is CASSMGLAQELFF. The CDR3 nucleotides read TGTGCCAGTAGTATGGGTTTGGCTCAGGAGCTGTTTTTT. V and J are TRBV19 and TRBJ2-2, with unresolved D. V was pared by 3 bases and J by 10 bases, with 12 bases between. This CDR3 contains 13 residues. The V gene's germline CDR1 is LNHDA and CDR2 SQIVND (reference sequence).

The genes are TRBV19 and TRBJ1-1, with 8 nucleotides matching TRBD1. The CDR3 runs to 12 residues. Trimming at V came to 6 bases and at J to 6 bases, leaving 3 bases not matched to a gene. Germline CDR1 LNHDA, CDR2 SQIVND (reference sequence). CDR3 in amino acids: CASRHRGSEAFF. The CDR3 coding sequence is TGTGCCAGTAGGCACAGGGGGTCTGAAGCTTTCTTT.